There are many counts of the clone carrying this T cell receptor beta chain. Its antigen is as yet unknown. The data stem from a study of T-cell reconstitution after alpha-beta-depleted transplantation in children. Library preparation (for TCRbeta) was performed with unique molecular identifiers. TCRdb ran MiXCR on the PCR reads and lists one entry per CDR3 protein. The repertoire holds 500,000 or so distinct CDR3 sequences, with roughly an eighth as singletons. The CDR3 spans 13 residues. CDR1 is SGHDT, CDR2 YYEEEE, per germline. V was shortened by 9 bases and J by 4 bases, with 16 bases between the two germline ends. Study-level points and caveats: T-cell counts and diversity were attributed mostly to newly produced T cells one year after transplant. Reportedly, alpha-beta T cells present about two months post-transplant originated from several hundred expanded clones of graft origin. Some patients' high day-60 TCRbeta diversity was attributed to recipient cells surviving conditioning.

The chain couples TRBV5-6 to TRBJ1-1; no clear D. The sequences come from PBMCs, mostly from graft donor cells, collected 180 days after TCRalphabeta/CD19-depleted stem cell transplant. The clonotype was recovered from a female patient aged 2-15 years who had a stem cell transplant for aplastic anemia, so the T cells may come from the graft donor. CDR3 nucleotide sequence: TGTGCCACCAGTCTTGGCCGCGGCACTGAAGCTTTCTTT. Translation: CATSLGRGTEAFF. The full variable domain, in which reference TRBV5-6 and TRBJ1-1 provide the parts outside the CDR3, is DAGVTQSPTHLIKTRGQQVTLRCSPKSGHDTVSWYQQALGQGPQFIFQYYEEEERQRGNFPDRFSGHQFPNYSSELNVNALLLGDSALYLCATSLGRGTEAFFGQGTRLTVV.